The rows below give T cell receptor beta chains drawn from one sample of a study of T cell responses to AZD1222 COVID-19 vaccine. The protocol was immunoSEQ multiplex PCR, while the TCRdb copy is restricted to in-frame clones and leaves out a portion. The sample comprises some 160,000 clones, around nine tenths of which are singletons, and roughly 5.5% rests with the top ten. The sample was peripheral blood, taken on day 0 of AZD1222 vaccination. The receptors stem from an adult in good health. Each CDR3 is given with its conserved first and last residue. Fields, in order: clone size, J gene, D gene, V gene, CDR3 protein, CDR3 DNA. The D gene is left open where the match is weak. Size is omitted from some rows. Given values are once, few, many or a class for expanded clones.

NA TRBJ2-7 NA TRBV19 CASSIDRSRDTKQYF TGTGCCAGTAGTATAGATCGCTCCCGAGACACGAAGCAGTACTTC
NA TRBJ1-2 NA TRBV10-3 CAISQLTGYGYTF TGTGCCATCAGCCAACTAACAGGGTACGGCTACACCTTC
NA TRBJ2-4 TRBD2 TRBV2 CASGAGVLAKNIQYF TGTGCCAGCGGAGCGGGAGTGCTAGCCAAAAACATTCAGTACTTC
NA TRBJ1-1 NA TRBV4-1 CASSQRLPPTEAFF TGCGCCAGCAGCCAACGTCTCCCACCCACTGAAGCTTTCTTT
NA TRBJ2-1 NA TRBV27 CASLSPGVRRWSEQFF TGTGCCAGCTTAAGCCCGGGCGTTAGGAGATGGAGTGAGCAGTTCTTC
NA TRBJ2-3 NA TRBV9 CASSRSSGRDTDTQYF TGTGCCAGCAGCCGTAGCTCAGGGAGAGACACAGATACGCAGTATTTT
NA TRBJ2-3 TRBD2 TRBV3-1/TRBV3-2 CASSQSQREGWDTQYF TGTGCCAGCAGCCAAAGTCAGCGGGAGGGATGGGATACGCAGTATTTT
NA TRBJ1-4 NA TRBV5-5 CASSIRVDGEKLFF TGTGCCAGCAGCATTCGGGTTGACGGGGAAAAACTGTTTTTT
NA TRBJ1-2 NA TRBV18 CASSPPAGRSSGYTF TGTGCCAGCTCACCACCGGCAGGGAGATCCAGCGGCTACACCTTC
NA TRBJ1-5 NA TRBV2 CASSEAGGEPQHF TGTGCCAGCAGTGAGGCCGGTGGAGAGCCCCAGCATTTT
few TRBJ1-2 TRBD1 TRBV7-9 CATPQGDRGFGYTF TGTGCCACTCCACAGGGGGACAGGGGGTTTGGCTACACCTTC
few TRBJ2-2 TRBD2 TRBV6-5 CASSRLAAEGGELFF TGTGCCAGCAGCAGACTAGCGGCTGAGGGCGGGGAGCTGTTTTTT
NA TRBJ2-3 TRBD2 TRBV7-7 CASSSGTSATDTQYF TGTGCTAGCAGCTCCGGGACTAGCGCCACAGATACGCAGTATTTT
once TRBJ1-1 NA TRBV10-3 CAISDHFRTDRENTEAFF TGTGCCATCAGTGACCACTTTAGGACGGACCGAGAGAACACTGAAGCTTTCTTT
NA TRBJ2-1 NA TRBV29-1 CSVCFSGDLSYNEQFF TGCAGCGTCTGCTTTAGCGGAGACCTCTCCTACAATGAGCAGTTCTTC
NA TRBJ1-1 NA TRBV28 CASNTVGRVSTEAFF TGTGCCAGCAATACCGTGGGGAGGGTGTCCACTGAAGCTTTCTTT
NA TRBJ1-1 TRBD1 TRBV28 CASSRDRGLSRTEAFF TGTGCCAGCAGTCGGGACAGGGGGCTTAGTCGCACTGAAGCTTTCTTT
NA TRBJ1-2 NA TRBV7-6 CASSSNPADSFYGYTF TGTGCCAGCAGCTCAAACCCGGCGGACAGCTTCTATGGCTACACCTTC
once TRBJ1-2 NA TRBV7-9 CASSPPLRTVDYGYTF TGTGCCAGCAGCCCCCCTTTGCGGACAGTAGACTATGGCTACACCTTC
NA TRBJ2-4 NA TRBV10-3 CAISESNRGGNIQYF TGTGCCATCAGTGAGTCGAACAGGGGAGGGAACATTCAGTACTTC
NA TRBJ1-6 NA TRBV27 CASSLTPTPMGNSPLHF TGTGCCAGCAGTTTGACCCCCACTCCGATGGGGAATTCACCCCTCCACTTT
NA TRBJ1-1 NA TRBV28 CASSGNDMYEAFF TGTGCCAGCAGTGGAAACGACATGTATGAAGCTTTCTTT
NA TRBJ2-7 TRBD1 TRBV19 CASTGQGGDPQYF TGTGCCAGTACCGGACAGGGTGGGGACCCGCAGTACTTC
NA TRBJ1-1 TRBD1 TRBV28 CASFPGQGGTEAFF TGTGCCAGCTTTCCGGGACAGGGGGGCACTGAAGCTTTCTTT
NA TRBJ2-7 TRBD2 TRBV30 CAWSGLAGAYEQYF TGTGCCTGGAGTGGACTAGCGGGGGCCTACGAGCAGTACTTC
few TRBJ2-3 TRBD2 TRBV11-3 CASSSISGAGTDTQYF TGTGCCAGCAGCTCAATTAGCGGGGCGGGCACAGATACGCAGTATTTT
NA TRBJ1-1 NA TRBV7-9 CASTLDLDTEAFF TGTGCCAGCACCCTCGATTTGGACACTGAAGCTTTCTTT
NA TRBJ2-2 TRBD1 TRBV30 CASRQGKIGELFF TGTGCCTCCCGACAGGGTAAAATCGGGGAGCTGTTTTTT
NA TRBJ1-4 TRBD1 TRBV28 CASSSGQINEKLFF TGTGCCAGCAGTTCGGGACAGATCAATGAAAAACTGTTTTTT
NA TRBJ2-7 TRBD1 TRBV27 CASSYLTGAEQYF TGTGCCAGCAGTTACCTGACAGGGGCCGAGCAGTACTTC
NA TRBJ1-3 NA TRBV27 CASSPGTSRPGNTIYF TGTGCCAGCAGTCCGGGGACTTCTAGGCCTGGAAACACCATATATTTT
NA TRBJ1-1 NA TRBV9 CASSPQQGPNTEAFF TGTGCCAGCAGCCCCCAACAAGGACCGAACACTGAAGCTTTCTTT
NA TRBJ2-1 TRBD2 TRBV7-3 CASSRTSGDYNEQFF TGTGCCAGCAGCCGCACTAGCGGGGATTACAATGAGCAGTTCTTC
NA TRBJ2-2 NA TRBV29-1 CSVERVLGELFF TGCAGCGTTGAGCGTGTATTGGGGGAGCTGTTTTTT
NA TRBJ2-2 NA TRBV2 CASSARDAGLPGELFF TGTGCCAGCAGTGCAAGGGACGCCGGGCTCCCCGGGGAGCTGTTTTTT
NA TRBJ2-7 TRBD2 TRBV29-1 CSARTSLGYEQYF TGCAGCGCCCGGACTAGCTTGGGTTACGAGCAGTACTTC
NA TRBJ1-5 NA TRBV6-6 CASSQSDSNQPQHF TGTGCCAGCAGTCAAAGTGATAGCAATCAGCCCCAGCATTTT
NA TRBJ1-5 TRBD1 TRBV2 CASRSGTGVQPQHF TGTGCCAGCAGGTCCGGGACAGGGGTTCAGCCCCAGCATTTT
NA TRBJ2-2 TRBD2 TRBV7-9 CASTLAGGLGTGELFF TGTGCCAGCACCCTAGCGGGAGGCCTTGGGACCGGGGAGCTGTTTTTT
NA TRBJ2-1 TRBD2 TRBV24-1 CATSDFSSGTYNEQFF TGTGCCACCAGTGATTTCTCTAGCGGGACCTACAATGAGCAGTTCTTC
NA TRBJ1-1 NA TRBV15 CATSRDFGEEAFF TGTGCCACCAGCAGAGATTTCGGCGAGGAGGCTTTCTTT
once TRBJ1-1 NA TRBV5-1 CASSLAGGEAFF TGCGCCAGCAGCTTGGCCGGGGGGGAAGCTTTCTTT
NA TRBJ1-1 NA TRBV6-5 CASSSSGWEAFF TGTGCCAGCAGCTCCTCGGGGTGGGAAGCTTTCTTT
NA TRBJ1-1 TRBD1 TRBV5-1 CASSPDRGVNTEAFF TGCGCCAGCAGCCCTGACAGGGGTGTTAACACTGAAGCTTTCTTT
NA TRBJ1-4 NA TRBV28 CASSLRGMDEKLFF TGTGCCAGCAGTTTACGGGGGATGGATGAAAAACTGTTTTTT
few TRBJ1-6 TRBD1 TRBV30 CAWSRRRDRVNSPLHF TGTGCCTGGAGCCGGCGGCGGGACAGGGTTAATTCACCCCTCCACTTT
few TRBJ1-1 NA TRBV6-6 CASHGRDAEAFF TGTGCCAGCCACGGCAGGGACGCTGAAGCTTTCTTT
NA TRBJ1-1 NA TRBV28 CASSSPGGTTNWEAFF TGTGCCAGCAGTTCTCCAGGAGGGACAACTAACTGGGAAGCTTTCTTT
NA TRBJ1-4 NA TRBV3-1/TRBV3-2 CASSGTPSEKLFF TGTGCCAGCAGCGGGACACCGTCCGAAAAACTGTTTTTT
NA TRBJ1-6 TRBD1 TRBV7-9 CASALTGDNSPLHF TGTGCCAGCGCCCTCACAGGGGATAATTCACCCCTCCACTTT
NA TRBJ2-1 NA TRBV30 CAWSVGRLSYNEQFF TGTGCCTGGAGTGTAGGGAGACTCTCCTACAATGAGCAGTTCTTC
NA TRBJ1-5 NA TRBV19 CASTPWTDSNQPQHF TGTGCCAGTACTCCCTGGACGGATAGCAATCAGCCCCAGCATTTT